The T cell receptor beta chain described here comes from a study of response to subunit inactivated influenza vaccine. TCRdb re-analysed the RT-PCR reads in MiXCR, keeping a single row per CDR3 protein. The sample includes around 500,000 distinct CDR3 sequences, around 9.9% of them seen just once. Details on this clonotype: Its antigen is as yet unknown.

Germline V gene lookup returns CDR1 MDHEN and CDR2 SYDVKM. Trimming removed 2 bases from V and 7 bases from J, with 15 bases in between. The CDR3 runs to 15 residues. The study, taken as a whole, reports: It was the authors' suggestion that each seasonal influenza vaccination recruits few new T cells.

This sequence originates from a man aged 45-65 years who received an inactivated influenza vaccine. The chain employs TRBV28 and TRBJ2-1; D remains unclear. This sample comprised PBMCs from blood, obtained about 6 weeks after vaccination. CDR3 sequence (DNA): TGTGCCAGCAGTTTAGTGTGGAGTCTTACTAATGAGCAGTTCTTC. Translation gives CASSLVWSLTNEQFF.